This is a list of T cell receptor beta chains from one sample in a study of human T cells and chemical hapten exposure. Using its own MiXCR run on the RACE reads, TCRdb lists one record per CDR3 protein. The data contain roughly 90,000 distinct CDR3 sequences, 8% to 10% of them singletons. Sequences were derived from whole blood, sampled in connection with sensitization to the hapten diphenylcyclopropenone (DPC). The source of these receptors is a middle-aged woman with alopecia areata. Some clones in this sample may be carry-over from other donors' samples. CDR3s include the opening cysteine and the closing phenylalanine or tryptophan. The D gene is left open where the match is weak. For some rows the clone size is stated as once, few or many, or as a class when expanded; others skip it.

J: TRBJ1-3
D: .
size: many
V: TRBV21-1
DNA: TGTGCCAGCAGCAAGGTCGGGACCTCTGGAAACACCATATATTTT
CDR3: CASSKVGTSGNTIYF

J: TRBJ1-3
D: .
size: many
V: TRBV7-6
DNA: TGTGCCAGCAGCCCCAACGGGACACGAGGAAACACCATATATTTT
CDR3: CASSPNGTRGNTIYF

J: TRBJ2-4
D: .
size: .
V: TRBV15
DNA: TGTGCCACCAGCAGGACCTCTGGGGTGGGCATTCAGTACTTC
CDR3: CATSRTSGVGIQYF

J: TRBJ2-1
D: .
size: few
V: TRBV27
DNA: TGTGCCAGCAGTCAGGACAGAATCCAGTTCTTC
CDR3: CASSQDRIQFF

J: TRBJ2-3
D: .
size: few
V: TRBV20-1
DNA: TGCAGTGCTAGAGATTGGCAGGGGTCAGATACGCAGTATTTT
CDR3: CSARDWQGSDTQYF

J: TRBJ1-5
D: .
size: few
V: TRBV28
DNA: TGTGCCACCCAACAGGGAGGCAATCAGCCCCAGCATTTT
CDR3: CATQQGGNQPQHF

J: TRBJ1-2
D: .
size: many
V: TRBV6-5
DNA: TGTGCCAGCCTAGGACAGAACTATGGCTACACCTTC
CDR3: CASLGQNYGYTF

J: TRBJ2-2
D: .
size: few
V: TRBV4-3
DNA: TGCGCCAGCAGCCAAGATCGGGGCATGGACACCGGGGAGCTGTTTTTT
CDR3: CASSQDRGMDTGELFF

J: TRBJ2-7
D: TRBD2
size: many
V: TRBV6-2/TRBV6-3
DNA: TGTGCCAGCGGGGGGAAGACTAGCGTTCCCTACGAGCAGTACTTC
CDR3: CASGGKTSVPYEQYF

J: TRBJ1-1
D: .
size: .
V: TRBV7-2
DNA: TGTGCCAGCAGCATAGAGGGGGGACCGAACACTGAAGCTTTCTTT
CDR3: CASSIEGGPNTEAFF

J: TRBJ2-3
D: .
size: few
V: TRBV6-2/TRBV6-3
DNA: TGTGCCAGCAGTTATCGGACGGGGGTCACAGATACGCAGTATTTT
CDR3: CASSYRTGVTDTQYF

J: TRBJ2-5
D: .
size: once
V: TRBV12-3/TRBV12-4
DNA: TGTGCCAGCAGTAGGCCTAGACAAGAGGCCCAGTACTTC
CDR3: CASSRPRQEAQYF

J: TRBJ2-1
D: .
size: once
V: TRBV12-3/TRBV12-4
DNA: TGTGCCAGCAGCCGGACAGAGCAGTTCTTC
CDR3: CASSRTEQFF

J: TRBJ2-7
D: .
size: .
V: TRBV6-5
DNA: TGTGCCAGCAGTTACGGGCGGACAGCAGCCTACGAGCAGTACTTC
CDR3: CASSYGRTAAYEQYF

J: TRBJ2-7
D: .
size: many
V: TRBV12-3/TRBV12-4
DNA: TGTGCCAGTAGGGGCGGACTATACTCCTACGAGCAGTACTTC
CDR3: CASRGGLYSYEQYF

J: TRBJ2-7
D: .
size: many
V: TRBV7-2
DNA: TGTGCCAGCAGCTTCTTGGGCCCTGATTTCGAGCAGTACTTC
CDR3: CASSFLGPDFEQYF

J: TRBJ2-7
D: TRBD1
size: .
V: TRBV30
DNA: TGTGCCTGGAGTCCGGGACAGGGCTACGAGCAGTACTTC
CDR3: CAWSPGQGYEQYF

J: TRBJ2-7
D: .
size: .
V: TRBV5-6
DNA: TGTGCCAGCAGCTTGAGGCCAGGGTCCGTCGAGCAGTACTTC
CDR3: CASSLRPGSVEQYF

J: TRBJ2-5
D: .
size: few
V: TRBV6-2/TRBV6-3
DNA: TGTGCCAGCAGAACCCGGGAGACCCAGTACTTC
CDR3: CASRTRETQYF

J: TRBJ2-5
D: .
size: many
V: TRBV12-3/TRBV12-4
DNA: TGTGCCAGCAGCCGCGGACAGAGCCAAGAGACCCAGTACTTC
CDR3: CASSRGQSQETQYF

J: TRBJ2-7
D: .
size: .
V: TRBV7-9
DNA: TGTGCCAGCAGCCCTTATCCCCCCGGCGAGCAGTACTTC
CDR3: CASSPYPPGEQYF

J: TRBJ1-1
D: .
size: many
V: TRBV7-2
DNA: TGTGCCAGCAGCCTTGAGATAATGAACACTGAAGCTTTCTTT
CDR3: CASSLEIMNTEAFF

J: TRBJ2-2
D: .
size: many
V: TRBV27
DNA: TGTGCCAGCAGTTTCGGGGGGCCCTCGGCCGGGGAGCTGTTTTTT
CDR3: CASSFGGPSAGELFF

J: TRBJ2-3
D: .
size: .
V: TRBV4-1
DNA: TGCGCCAGCAGCTCAGAGGATACGCAGTATTTT
CDR3: CASSSEDTQYF

J: TRBJ2-1
D: .
size: .
V: TRBV12-3/TRBV12-4
DNA: TGTGCCAGCACCCGGACTGCCAATGAGCAGTTCTTC
CDR3: CASTRTANEQFF

J: TRBJ2-3
D: .
size: many
V: TRBV20-1
DNA: TGCAGTGCCGCAGCCACGGCATTCCCCACAGATACGCAGTATTTT
CDR3: CSAAATAFPTDTQYF

J: TRBJ2-1
D: .
size: many
V: TRBV20-1
DNA: TGCAGTGCTAGACCTACTAGCTCCTACAATGAGCAGTTCTTC
CDR3: CSARPTSSYNEQFF

J: TRBJ2-7
D: .
size: many
V: TRBV2
DNA: TGTGCCACCTCTGGGCAGAGAGCCTACGAGCAGTACTTC
CDR3: CATSGQRAYEQYF

J: TRBJ1-6
D: .
size: .
V: TRBV20-1
DNA: TGCAGTGCTGGGGGGAAGGGTTATTCACCCCTCCACTTT
CDR3: CSAGGKGYSPLHF

J: TRBJ1-1
D: TRBD1
size: many
V: TRBV12-3/TRBV12-4
DNA: TGTGCCAGCATCAAAGGGACAGGTAACACTGAAGCTTTCTTT
CDR3: CASIKGTGNTEAFF

J: TRBJ1-1
D: TRBD1
size: many
V: TRBV27
DNA: TGTGCCAGCAACCCACTCAGGGGGACAGCCACTGAAGCTTTCTTT
CDR3: CASNPLRGTATEAFF

J: TRBJ2-2
D: TRBD2
size: many
V: TRBV3-1
DNA: TGTGCCAGCAGGAAAGCGGGGGGGCTCAACACCGGGGAGCTGTTTTTT
CDR3: CASRKAGGLNTGELFF

J: TRBJ2-3
D: .
size: few
V: TRBV6-1
DNA: TGTGCCAGCAGACCCGGTCGGGTCACAGATACGCAGTATTTT
CDR3: CASRPGRVTDTQYF

J: TRBJ1-1
D: .
size: few
V: TRBV5-1
DNA: TGCGCCAGCAGTGGAGGGCGGACGACCTTGAACACTGAAGCTTTCTTT
CDR3: CASSGGRTTLNTEAFF

J: TRBJ1-1
D: .
size: few
V: TRBV4-2
DNA: TGTGCCAGCAGCCGTGAGGGGCCGGATAAAGCTTTCTTT
CDR3: CASSREGPDKAFF

J: TRBJ1-6
D: .
size: .
V: TRBV5-6
DNA: TGTGCCAGCAGCATGGACAGTGTTAATTCACCCCTCCACTTT
CDR3: CASSMDSVNSPLHF

J: TRBJ1-6
D: .
size: few
V: TRBV5-1
DNA: TGCGCCAGCAGCCTTCGGGGAGCCTATAATTCACCCCTCCATTTT
CDR3: CASSLRGAYNSPLHF

J: TRBJ2-7
D: TRBD2
size: .
V: TRBV20-1
DNA: TGCAGTGCTAGAGATAGCGGGCAACTCACCTCCTACGAGCAGTACTTC
CDR3: CSARDSGQLTSYEQYF

J: TRBJ2-1
D: TRBD2
size: few
V: TRBV7-2
DNA: TGTGCCAGCAGCTTAGTAGCGGGGGGCTACAATGAGCAGTTCTTC
CDR3: CASSLVAGGYNEQFF

J: TRBJ1-1
D: TRBD1
size: few
V: TRBV5-4
DNA: TGTGCCAGCAGCTTGGACCGGGACAGGGGCCGGGGTGCGAACACTGAAGCTTTCTTT
CDR3: CASSLDRDRGRGANTEAFF

J: TRBJ1-4
D: .
size: .
V: TRBV20-1
DNA: TGCAGTGCTGCCTCCCGGACTCTGAGAGAAAAACTGTTTTTT
CDR3: CSAASRTLREKLFF

J: TRBJ1-1
D: .
size: .
V: TRBV5-1
DNA: TGCGCCAGCAGCTTGGGGGTCTCTGACAGGTACACTGAAGCTTTCTTT
CDR3: CASSLGVSDRYTEAFF

J: TRBJ1-1
D: TRBD1
size: many
V: TRBV7-9
DNA: TGTGCCAGCAGCGTGGGACAGACGAACACTGAAGCTTTCTTT
CDR3: CASSVGQTNTEAFF

J: TRBJ1-1
D: .
size: many
V: TRBV5-8
DNA: TGTGCCAGCAGCTTGTATCTAGGGGTGAACACTGAAGCTTTCTTT
CDR3: CASSLYLGVNTEAFF

J: TRBJ1-6
D: TRBD1
size: .
V: TRBV18
DNA: TGTGCCAGCTCACCGGCCGACAGGGGTGATTCACCCCTCCACTTT
CDR3: CASSPADRGDSPLHF

J: TRBJ2-7
D: .
size: few
V: TRBV4-3
DNA: TGCGCCAGCAGCCAAGGAGCCAGGGGCAACGAGCAGTACTTC
CDR3: CASSQGARGNEQYF

J: TRBJ2-5
D: .
size: many
V: TRBV4-2
DNA: TGTGCCAGCAGCCAAGAACGCGCGGGGGCATCACATGTCGAGACCCAGTACTTC
CDR3: CASSQERAGASHVETQYF

J: TRBJ2-7
D: TRBD1
size: many
V: TRBV6-5
DNA: TGTGCCAGCAGTTACTCGAGTGCCAGGGGGCGTTACGAGCAGTACTTC
CDR3: CASSYSSARGRYEQYF

J: TRBJ1-5
D: .
size: few
V: TRBV7-9
DNA: TGTGCCAGCAGCTCCGGGGTGGGGCCCCAGCATTTT
CDR3: CASSSGVGPQHF

J: TRBJ2-5
D: TRBD2
size: .
V: TRBV11-2
DNA: TGTGCCAGCAGCTCAAAGGGACTACCGGAAGAGACCCAGTACTTC
CDR3: CASSSKGLPEETQYF

J: TRBJ2-2
D: .
size: many
V: TRBV12-3/TRBV12-4
DNA: TGTGCCAGCAGAGGGACCTCTCCCGGGGAGCTGTTTTTT
CDR3: CASRGTSPGELFF

J: TRBJ1-5
D: .
size: many
V: TRBV28
DNA: TGTGCCAGCAGTTTAAGGGTCATGGGATTTAGCAATCAGCCCCAGCATTTT
CDR3: CASSLRVMGFSNQPQHF

J: TRBJ1-4
D: TRBD1
size: few
V: TRBV15
DNA: TGTGCCACCAGCAGAGATCGCCCAGGGGGGAATGAAAAACTGTTTTTT
CDR3: CATSRDRPGGNEKLFF

J: TRBJ2-1
D: TRBD1
size: many
V: TRBV7-6
DNA: TGTGCCAGCAGCTTACGGGACAGGGGAGGATTTGATGAGCAGTTCTTC
CDR3: CASSLRDRGGFDEQFF

J: TRBJ1-2
D: .
size: few
V: TRBV11-2
DNA: TGTGCCAGCAGCCTCCAGGGCAATGGCTACACCTTC
CDR3: CASSLQGNGYTF

J: TRBJ1-1
D: .
size: few
V: TRBV11-3
DNA: TGTGCCAGCAGCACTACGGGCACTGAAGCTTTCTTT
CDR3: CASSTTGTEAFF

J: TRBJ2-5
D: TRBD1
size: once
V: TRBV2
DNA: TGTGCCAGCAGGGGACAGGGAGAAGAGACCCAGTACTTC
CDR3: CASRGQGEETQYF

J: TRBJ2-6
D: .
size: few
V: TRBV5-1
DNA: TGCGCCAGCAGCTTGGCCGGTCTTAGCGCGGGCACCTGGGCCAACGTCCTGACTTTC
CDR3: CASSLAGLSAGTWANVLTF

J: TRBJ2-1
D: .
size: .
V: TRBV6-2/TRBV6-3
DNA: TGTGCCAGCAGTTCGCAGTTCCCTGATGAGCAGTTCTTC
CDR3: CASSSQFPDEQFF

J: TRBJ1-2
D: TRBD1
size: many
V: TRBV5-1
DNA: TGCGCCAGCAGCTTCGGACAGGGGGTATCCTATGGCTACACCTTC
CDR3: CASSFGQGVSYGYTF